Listed below are T cell receptor beta chains from one sample, sequenced in a study of CD8 T cells in Susac syndrome. MiXCR was run by TCRdb on the immunoSEQ multiplex PCR reads, yielding one entry per CDR3 protein. The sample carries approximately 200,000 distinct CDR3 sequences, around 95% recorded once. The sample was CD4+ T cells from PBMCs. The origin of the receptors is a human donor with multiple sclerosis. Both conserved end residues are part of each CDR3. D genes are given only for firm matches. The size entry is marked missing in some rows and otherwise reads once, few, many or a size class.

>once|TRBV20-1|TRBJ2-1|TRBD1
TGCAGTGCCCCAGGGACAGGGTTCAATGAGCAGTTCTTC
CSAPGTGFNEQFF
>NA|TRBV6-5|TRBJ1-1|NA
TGTGCCAGCAGTTACTCGGTCAGGAACACTGAAGCTTTCTTT
CASSYSVRNTEAFF
>NA|TRBV3-1|TRBJ1-5|NA
TGTGCCAGCAGCCAGTTTGGTGGCAATCAGCCCCAGCATTTT
CASSQFGGNQPQHF
>NA|TRBV27|TRBJ1-5|TRBD1
TGTGCCAGCAGTTTGGACAGGGATTATAGCAATCAGCCCCAGCATTTT
CASSLDRDYSNQPQHF
>NA|TRBV9|TRBJ2-1|NA
TGTGCCAGCAGCGGAACAACTGTAAAGCAGTTCTTC
CASSGTTVKQFF
>NA|TRBV12-3/TRBV12-4|TRBJ2-7|TRBD1
TGTGCCAGCAGTTGGGGACAGGGTAGAGGCTCCTACGAGCAGTACTTC
CASSWGQGRGSYEQYF
>NA|TRBV29-1|TRBJ2-1|TRBD1
TGCAGCGCCCAGGACACGGGACAGGGGGCTGGGGATGAGCAGTTCTTC
CSAQDTGQGAGDEQFF
>NA|TRBV29-1|TRBJ1-3|NA
TGCAGCGCCCGGGATCACTCTGGAAACACCATATATTTT
CSARDHSGNTIYF
>NA|TRBV20-1|TRBJ2-7|NA
TGCAGTGCCCACGACAGGCTAGCCTACGAGCAGTACTTC
CSAHDRLAYEQYF
>NA|TRBV7-8|TRBJ2-3|NA
TGTGCCAGCAGCTTAGCGCCGGGCCCTAGCACAGATACGCAGTATTTT
CASSLAPGPSTDTQYF
>NA|TRBV6-5|TRBJ2-2|NA
TGTGCCAGCAGTTACTCCCCGAACGGCCTCCCCGGGGAGCTGTTTTTT
CASSYSPNGLPGELFF
>NA|TRBV5-4|TRBJ2-3|TRBD2
TGTGCCAGCAGCTTGGGGACCAGCGGGGCAGATACGCAGTATTTT
CASSLGTSGADTQYF
>once|TRBV20-1|TRBJ1-5|NA
TGCAGTGCTGAAAACAGGAAAAGCAATCAGCCCCAGCATTTT
CSAENRKSNQPQHF
>NA|TRBV3-1|TRBJ1-1|NA
TGTGCCAGCAGCCACAATCTACAGGGAAGCACTGAAGCTTTCTTT
CASSHNLQGSTEAFF
>NA|TRBV2|TRBJ2-3|NA
TGTGCCAGCAGTGGACTTACTAGCACAGATACGCAGTATTTT
CASSGLTSTDTQYF
>NA|TRBV20-1|TRBJ2-7|NA
TGCAGTGCCAGAGGACAGACAGTTGCCTACGAGCAGTACTTC
CSARGQTVAYEQYF
>NA|TRBV30|TRBJ2-2|NA
TGTGCCTGGAGCCAGGGGATTAGAACCCAAGGCGACACCGGGGAGCTGTTTTTT
CAWSQGIRTQGDTGELFF
>NA|TRBV20-1|TRBJ2-2|NA
TGCAGTGCCACAGGGTACCTGAACACCGGGGAGCTGTTTTTT
CSATGYLNTGELFF
>NA|TRBV3-1|TRBJ1-2|NA
TGTGCCAGCAGCCCATTGGGGGCTATGGACGACATAACAAGATACACCTTC
CASSPLGAMDDITRYTF
>NA|TRBV5-6|TRBJ1-5|NA
TGTGCCAGCAGCACCGATGGAGGGCCCCAGCATTTT
CASSTDGGPQHF
>NA|TRBV27|TRBJ1-5|NA
TGTGCCAGCAGGCCGGGAACCGGTCAGCCCCAGCATTTT
CASRPGTGQPQHF
>NA|TRBV12-1|TRBJ1-5|NA
TGTGCCAGCAGCTTTGGGAAAGGGGATAGCAATCAGCCCCAGCATTTT
CASSFGKGDSNQPQHF
>once|TRBV6-1|TRBJ1-5|NA
TGTGCCAGCAGTGTGTGGGGCAATCAGCCCCAGCATTTT
CASSVWGNQPQHF
>NA|TRBV11-2|TRBJ2-7|NA
TGTGCCAGCAGCCCTACGCGGGCCGACGAGCAGTACTTC
CASSPTRADEQYF
>once|TRBV20-1|TRBJ2-4|NA
TGCAGTGCTCCAAACGGGGCGGCAGGGAACATTCAGTACTTC
CSAPNGAAGNIQYF
>NA|TRBV6-5|TRBJ2-1|TRBD2
TGTGCCAGCAGTTATAATAGCGGGGTCGCGATCTTC
CASSYNSGVAIF
>NA|TRBV20-1|TRBJ2-3|TRBD1
TGCAGTGCTTCCCTCCTCAGGGGGAGCACAGATACGCAGTATTTT
CSASLLRGSTDTQYF
>NA|TRBV14|TRBJ2-3|NA
TGTGCCAGCAGCGGGGCCCTTCGCACAGATACGCAGTATTTT
CASSGALRTDTQYF
>NA|TRBV4-3|TRBJ2-3|TRBD2
TGCGCCAGCAGCCAAGATCGGGGCGGGGGTGCAGATACGCAGTATTTT
CASSQDRGGGADTQYF
>NA|TRBV30|TRBJ1-5|NA
TGTGCCTGGAGTGAGGGGGGTCAGCCCCAGCATTTT
CAWSEGGQPQHF
>NA|TRBV30|TRBJ2-7|NA
TGTGCCTGGAGTGGTCGGGGGGCCTTGCCCTACGAGCAGTACTTC
CAWSGRGALPYEQYF
>NA|TRBV28|TRBJ1-1|NA
TGTGCCAGTAGAGGGCCCGGGACAGAAGCTTTCTTT
CASRGPGTEAFF
>NA|TRBV19|TRBJ1-1|NA
TGTGCCAGTAGATACACGGAGAACACTGAAGCTTTCTTT
CASRYTENTEAFF
>NA|TRBV4-2|TRBJ2-7|NA
TGTGCCAGCAGCCAAGAAATCGGCGCGCCCTACGAGCAGTACTTC
CASSQEIGAPYEQYF
>NA|TRBV3-1|TRBJ2-7|NA
TGTGCCAGCAGCCAAGATACATACTACCCCCCGACCTACGAGCAGTACTTC
CASSQDTYYPPTYEQYF
>NA|TRBV2|TRBJ2-4|NA
TGTGCCAGCAGTGAACTGCAGGCCCCCAACATTCAGTACTTC
CASSELQAPNIQYF
>NA|TRBV20-1|TRBJ1-2|NA
TGCAGTGCTCAGAGGGGACCCCTCTATGGCTACACCTTC
CSAQRGPLYGYTF
>NA|TRBV3-1|TRBJ2-7|NA
TGTGCCAGCAGCCGGGCGGGCAAAGACTCGGAGCAGTACTTC
CASSRAGKDSEQYF
>NA|TRBV30|TRBJ2-7|NA
TGTGCCTGGAGAAGGAGCTCACTGTACTTC
CAWRRSSLYF
>NA|TRBV6-5|TRBJ2-1|NA
TGTGCCAGCAGTTACTCGGCTCGGGGGTATGAGCAGTTCTTC
CASSYSARGYEQFF
>NA|TRBV19|TRBJ1-5|TRBD1
TGTGCCAGTAGTATCCGGGACAGTGAAAATCAGCCCCAGCATTTT
CASSIRDSENQPQHF
>once|TRBV30|TRBJ1-2|TRBD1
TGTGCCTGGAGCCCCGCGACAGGGACCATATCTAGCGGCTACACCTTC
CAWSPATGTISSGYTF
>once|TRBV7-2|TRBJ2-1|NA
TGTGCCAGCAGCAGAGACGGGGGACTGATTGAGCAGTTCTTC
CASSRDGGLIEQFF
>NA|TRBV5-1|TRBJ2-3|NA
TGCGCCAGCAGCTTTGGGGCGGGCACAGATACGCAGTATTTT
CASSFGAGTDTQYF
>NA|TRBV7-2|TRBJ1-6|NA
TGTGCCAGCATCCCCGGGACAATAGGTTCACCCCTCCACTTT
CASIPGTIGSPLHF
>NA|TRBV16|TRBJ2-7|NA
TGTGCCTGTGCCCGCCGGGACTCATCCTACGAGCAGTACTTC
CACARRDSSYEQYF
>few|TRBV27|TRBJ2-3|NA
TGTGCCAGCGGCCAGGGTACAGATACGCAGTATTTT
CASGQGTDTQYF
>NA|TRBV3-1|TRBJ2-1|NA
TGTGCCAGCAGCCAAGTAGCAGCGAACAATGAGCAGTTCTTC
CASSQVAANNEQFF
>NA|TRBV4-2|TRBJ2-7|TRBD1
TGTGCCAGCAGCCCGTCAAGAGGGGACAGCTCCTACGAGCAGTACTTC
CASSPSRGDSSYEQYF
>NA|TRBV4-2|TRBJ2-3|NA
TGTGCCAGCAGCCCTAGGGAGAGCACAGATACGCAGTATTTT
CASSPRESTDTQYF
>NA|TRBV6-4|TRBJ1-6|NA
TGTGCCAGCAGTGACGGTACAGAAAGCCTTAATTCACCCCTCCACTTT
CASSDGTESLNSPLHF
>NA|TRBV4-3|TRBJ1-3|NA
TGCGCCAGCAGCCAAGACGGTGACTCTGGAAACACCATATATTTT
CASSQDGDSGNTIYF
>NA|TRBV20-1|TRBJ1-3|TRBD1
TGCAGTGCTAGATCGGGACAGGCTCCTGGAAACACCATATATTTT
CSARSGQAPGNTIYF
>NA|TRBV30|TRBJ2-5|NA
TGTGCCTGGAGTGGCCCGGACGGAGAAGAGACCCAGTACTTC
CAWSGPDGEETQYF
>NA|TRBV30|TRBJ1-6|TRBD1
TGTGCCTGGAGTGTCAAGGGGGCAAATTCACCCCTCCACTTT
CAWSVKGANSPLHF